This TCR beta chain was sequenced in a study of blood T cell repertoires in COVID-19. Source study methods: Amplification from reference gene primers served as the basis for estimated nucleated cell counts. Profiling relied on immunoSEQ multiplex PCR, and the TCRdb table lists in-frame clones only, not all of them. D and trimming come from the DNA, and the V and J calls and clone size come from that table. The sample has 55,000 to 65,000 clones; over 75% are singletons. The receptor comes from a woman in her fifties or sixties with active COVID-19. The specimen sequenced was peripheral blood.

CDR3 protein: CSVEPGTGEQYF. In DNA form, the CDR3 reads TGCAGCGTTGAACCGGGGACAGGCGAGCAGTACTTC. This chain joins TRBV29-1 and TRBJ2-7; 8 nucleotides agree with TRBD1. Germline CDR1 and CDR2: SQVTM and ANQGSEA. This CDR3 has 12 amino acids. V lost 2 bases, J lost 6 bases, and 3 bases stayed unmatched.